This T cell receptor beta chain is drawn from a study of technical replicates of blood from several donors. This table comes from immunoSEQ multiplex PCR, and its TCRdb copy is limited to in-frame clones, with some not included. In the table there are 95,000 to 100,000 clones, around 95% of which are singletons. Germline V gene lookup returns CDR1 SEHNR and CDR2 FQNEAQ (reference sequence). CDR3 size: 14 residues. Trimming took 3 bases from V and 4 from J, leaving 12 bases between them. Input material: T cells isolated from PBMCs. The V call is TRBV7-9, the J call TRBJ2-5, with D possibly matching TRBD2 (5 bases). The source is a human donor in good health. CDR3 nucleotide sequence: TGTGCCAGCAGCTTCGGACTGGCGGGAGAGACCCAGTACTTC. This encodes CASSFGLAGETQYF.